This T cell receptor beta chain was obtained from a study of Ad26.COV2.S vaccination and SARS-CoV-2 variants (dated by TCRdb to the early 2020s). Notes on the research overall: Donors in the vaccine arm were drawn from COV1001, a phase I-IIa trial of Ad26.COV2.S in healthy adults that was multicentre, randomized, double-blind and placebo-controlled. Sequencing of the TCRbeta repertoire served to evaluate the specificity and breadth of SARS-CoV-2-reactive T cell receptors following Ad26.COV2.S vaccination. The TCR-sequenced set comprised about 30 samples: about 19 Ad26.COV2.S vaccine recipients, 5 placebo recipients and 8 SARS-CoV-2 convalescent individuals. Investigators did not know the trial group allocation while performing experiments and assessing outcomes. Trial participants were randomized into five groups of five: low-dose or high-dose Ad26.COV2.S given once or twice, or placebo on both occasions. Ad26.COV2.S was administered intramuscularly at a dose of 5x10^10 or 1x10^11 viral particles, either as one shot or as two shots given 56 days apart.

Per the germline V gene, MNHNS is the CDR1 and SASEGT is the CDR2. The CDR3 sequence holds 15 residues, the cysteine and phenylalanine included. The retained sequence is limited to the CDR3, 45 bases, with the frame set at the first base. The V end loses 1 base and the J end loses 3 bases, and a stretch of 10 bases separates them. This specimen's treatment or condition label, interpreted: some 20 received Ad26.COV2.S at low or high dose, single or two shots; roughly 5 received placebo; per-sample allocation not given. For vaccine and placebo recipients, repertoires were sequenced using samples collected on day 63 after the first injection. Cohort 1b enrolled 25 or so adults aged 18-55 years at a single site in Boston, USA, between 29 July and 7 August 2020. As a vaccine, Ad26.COV2.S was a replication-incompetent adenovirus type 26 vector that expressed a prefusion-stabilized SARS-CoV-2 spike protein derived from the original Wuhan strain.

Study-wide findings and limitations: Vaccine and placebo recipients had similar non-spike TCR breadth, a finding consistent with the vaccine containing only spike. The study was not powered to compare responses between vaccine doses or regimens. Higher spike-specific TCR breadth was observed in Ad26.COV2.S recipients than in placebo recipients (P = 0.0014). Substantial breadth of spike-specific CD8+ and CD4+ T cell responses was reported after vaccination. According to the authors, total T cell responses may have been underestimated by the TCR breadth and depth analyses.

Concerning this clone: Its recognized antigen is unknown. The sample holds no much larger clone one base away, and base qualities are not on file.

TCRbeta CDR3 regions were sequenced with the immunoSEQ Assay. After extraction, genomic DNA underwent amplification by bias-controlled multiplex PCR, followed by high-throughput sequencing. For the original study's pipeline: To quantify the absolute abundance of every unique TCRbeta CDR3 region, sequences were collapsed and filtered. T cell fraction was estimated by normalizing TCRbeta template counts to usable DNA, which was measured by amplifying reference genes present in all nucleated cells. Repertoire TCRs were annotated as SARS-CoV-2-specific when V gene, CDR3 amino acid sequence and J gene were exactly matched to a known reactive TCR set. MIRA supplied the reference SARS-CoV-2 TCR set, which was filtered for enrichment in COVID-19-positive ImmuneCODE repertoires so that public or cross-reactive TCRs were removed. Using the MIRA antigens, annotated TCRs were further analysed by specific ORF or by position within an ORF. Breadth was defined as the number of annotated unique rearrangements divided by the total number of unique productive rearrangements, and depth was defined as the summed frequency of the annotated unique rearrangements. TCR breadth was compared between groups using two-sided Wilcoxon rank-sum tests. Drawn from immuneACCESS, this table holds only the in-frame rearrangements with V and J called that TCRdb kept. Clones are partly lost; checked studies trace under half to an unresolved V gene and leave the rest unexplained. V and J calls and clone size are given by that table; D and trimming were obtained from the DNA. The sample table contains 450,000 to 550,000 clones; only one count was recorded for about 91% of them. The biggest ten clones account for around 2.6% of the sample.

The rearrangement joined TRBV6-1 to TRBJ1-3, with the identity of the D gene unclear. The sequencing here drew on peripheral blood, taken in a trial of Ad26.COV2.S vaccine versus placebo. The origin of this receptor is a person between 18 and 65 years old who received the Ad26.COV2.S COVID-19 vaccine or a placebo. The encoded CDR3 is CASSEVGWDGNTIYF. The nucleotides are TGTGCCAGCAGTGAAGTGGGTTGGGATGGAAACACCATATATTTT.